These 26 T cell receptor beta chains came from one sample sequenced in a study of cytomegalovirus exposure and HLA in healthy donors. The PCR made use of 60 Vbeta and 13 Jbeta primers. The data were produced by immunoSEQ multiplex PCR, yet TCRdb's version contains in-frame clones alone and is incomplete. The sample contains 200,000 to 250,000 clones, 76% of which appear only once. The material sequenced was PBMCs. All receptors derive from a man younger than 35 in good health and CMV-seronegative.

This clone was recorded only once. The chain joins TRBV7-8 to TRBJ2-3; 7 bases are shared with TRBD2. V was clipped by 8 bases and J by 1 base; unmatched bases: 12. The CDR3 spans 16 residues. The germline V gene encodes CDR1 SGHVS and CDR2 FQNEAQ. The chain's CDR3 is CASHLGGTLRTDTQYF. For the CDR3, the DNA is TGTGCCAGCCACTTGGGGGGGACTCTTCGCACAGATACGCAGTATTTT.

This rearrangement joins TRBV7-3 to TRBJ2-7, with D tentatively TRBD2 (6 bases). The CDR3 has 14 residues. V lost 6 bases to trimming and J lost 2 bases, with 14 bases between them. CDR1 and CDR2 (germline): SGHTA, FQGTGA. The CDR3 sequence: CASRPYSGAYEQYF. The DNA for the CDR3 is TGTGCCAGCAGGCCCTATAGCGGCGCCTACGAGCAGTACTTC. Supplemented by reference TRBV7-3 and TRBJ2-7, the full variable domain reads GAGVSQTPSNKVTEKGKYVELRCDPISGHTALYWYRQSLGQGPEFLIYFQGTGAADDSGLPNDRFFAVRPEGSVSTLKIQRTERGDSAVYLCASRPYSGAYEQYFGPGTRLTVT.

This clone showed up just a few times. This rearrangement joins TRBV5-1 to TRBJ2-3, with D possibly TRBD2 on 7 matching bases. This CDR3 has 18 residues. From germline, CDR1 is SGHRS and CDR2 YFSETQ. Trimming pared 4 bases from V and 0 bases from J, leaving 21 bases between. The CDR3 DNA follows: TGCGCCAGCAGCCCCATTCCCCGGGGGGCCCTTAGCACAGATACGCAGTATTTT. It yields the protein CASSPIPRGALSTDTQYF.

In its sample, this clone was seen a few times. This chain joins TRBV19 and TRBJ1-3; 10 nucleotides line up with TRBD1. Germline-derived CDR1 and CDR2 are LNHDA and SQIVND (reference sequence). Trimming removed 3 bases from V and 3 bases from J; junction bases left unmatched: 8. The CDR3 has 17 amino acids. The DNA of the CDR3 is TGTGCCAGTAGTATTAAACCGGGACAGGGGTATGGAAACACCATATATTTT. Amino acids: CASSIKPGQGYGNTIYF.

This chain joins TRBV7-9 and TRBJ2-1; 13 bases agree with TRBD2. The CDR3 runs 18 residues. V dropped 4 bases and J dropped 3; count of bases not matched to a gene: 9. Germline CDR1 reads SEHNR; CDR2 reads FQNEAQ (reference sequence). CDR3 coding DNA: TGTGCCAGCAGCTCGCGGACTAGCGGGAGCTCTAGCTACAATGAGCAGTTCTTC. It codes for CASSSRTSGSSSYNEQFF. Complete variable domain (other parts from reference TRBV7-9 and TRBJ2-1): DTGVSQNPRHKITKRGQNVTFRCDPISEHNRLYWYRQTLGQGPEFLTYFQNEAQLEKSRLLSDRFSAERPKGSFSTLEIQRTEQGDSAMYLCASSSRTSGSSSYNEQFFGPGTRLTVL.

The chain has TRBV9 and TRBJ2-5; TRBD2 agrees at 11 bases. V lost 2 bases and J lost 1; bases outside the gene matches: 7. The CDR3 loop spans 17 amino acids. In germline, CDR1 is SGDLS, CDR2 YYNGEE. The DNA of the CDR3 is TGTGCCAGCAGCGTCGGGACTAGCGGAGCCCTCCAAGAGACCCAGTACTTC. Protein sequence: CASSVGTSGALQETQYF.

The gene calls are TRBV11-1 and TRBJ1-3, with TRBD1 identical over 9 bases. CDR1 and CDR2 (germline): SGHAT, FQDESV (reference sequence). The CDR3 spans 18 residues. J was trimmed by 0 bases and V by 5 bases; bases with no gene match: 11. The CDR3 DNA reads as TGTGCCAGCAGCACACCACCCGGGACAGGGAGCTCTGGAAACACCATATATTTT. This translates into CASSTPPGTGSSGNTIYF.

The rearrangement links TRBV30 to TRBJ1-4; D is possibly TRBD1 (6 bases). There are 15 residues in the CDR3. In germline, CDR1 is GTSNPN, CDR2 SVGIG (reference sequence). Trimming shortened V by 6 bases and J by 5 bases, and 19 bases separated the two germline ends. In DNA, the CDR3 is TGTGCCTGTGAACCTTGGGACACTAGAAATGAAAAACTGTTTTTT. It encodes CACEPWDTRNEKLFF. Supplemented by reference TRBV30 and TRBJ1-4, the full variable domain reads SQTIHQWPATLVQPVGSPLSLECTVEGTSNPNLYWYRQAAGRGLQLLFYSVGIGQISSEVPQNLSASRPQDRQFILSSKKLLLSDSGFYLCACEPWDTRNEKLFFGSGTQLSVL.

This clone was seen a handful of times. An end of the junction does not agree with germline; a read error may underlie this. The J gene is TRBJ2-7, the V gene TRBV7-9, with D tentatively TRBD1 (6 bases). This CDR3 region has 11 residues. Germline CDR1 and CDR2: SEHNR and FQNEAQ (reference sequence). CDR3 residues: CSSSIDREQYF. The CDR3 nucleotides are TGTTCCAGCAGCATCGACAGGGAGCAGTACTTC.

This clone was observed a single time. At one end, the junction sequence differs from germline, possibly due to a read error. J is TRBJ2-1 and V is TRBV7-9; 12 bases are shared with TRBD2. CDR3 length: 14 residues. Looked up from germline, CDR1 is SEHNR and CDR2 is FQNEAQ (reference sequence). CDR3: CSSSLALAGGEQFF. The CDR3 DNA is TGTTCCAGCAGCTTAGCACTAGCGGGGGGTGAGCAGTTCTTC.

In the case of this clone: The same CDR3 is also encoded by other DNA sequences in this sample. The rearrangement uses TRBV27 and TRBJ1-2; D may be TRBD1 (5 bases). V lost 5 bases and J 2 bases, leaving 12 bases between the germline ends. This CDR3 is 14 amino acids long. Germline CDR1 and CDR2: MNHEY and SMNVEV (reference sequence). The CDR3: CASSPQTENYGYTF. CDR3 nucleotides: TGTGCCAGCAGTCCCCAGACAGAAAACTATGGCTACACCTTC.

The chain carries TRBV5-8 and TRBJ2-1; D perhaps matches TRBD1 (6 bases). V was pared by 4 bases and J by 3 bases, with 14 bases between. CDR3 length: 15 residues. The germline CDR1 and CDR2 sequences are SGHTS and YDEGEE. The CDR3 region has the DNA TGTGCCAGCAGCCTTAGGGGGATAATCTACAATGAGCAGTTCTTC. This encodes CASSLRGIIYNEQFF.

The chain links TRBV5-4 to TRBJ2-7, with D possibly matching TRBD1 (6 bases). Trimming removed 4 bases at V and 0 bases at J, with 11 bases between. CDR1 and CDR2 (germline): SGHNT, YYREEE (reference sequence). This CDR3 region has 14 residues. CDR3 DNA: TGTGCCAGCAGCGGAGACAGGTTCTCCTACGAGCAGTACTTC. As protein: CASSGDRFSYEQYF.

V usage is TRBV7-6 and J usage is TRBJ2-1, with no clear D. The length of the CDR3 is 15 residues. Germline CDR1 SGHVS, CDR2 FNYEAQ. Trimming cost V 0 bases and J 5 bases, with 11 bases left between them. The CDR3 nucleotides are TGTGCCAGCAGCTTAGCTCGAGGCAGCAACAATGAGCAGTTCTTC. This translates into CASSLARGSNNEQFF.

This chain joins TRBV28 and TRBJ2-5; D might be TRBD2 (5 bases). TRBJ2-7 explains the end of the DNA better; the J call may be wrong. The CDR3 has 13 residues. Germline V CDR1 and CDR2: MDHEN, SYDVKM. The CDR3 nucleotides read TGTGCCAGCAGTCCCGGGGACTCCTACGAGCAGTACTTC. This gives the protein CASSPGDSYEQYF.

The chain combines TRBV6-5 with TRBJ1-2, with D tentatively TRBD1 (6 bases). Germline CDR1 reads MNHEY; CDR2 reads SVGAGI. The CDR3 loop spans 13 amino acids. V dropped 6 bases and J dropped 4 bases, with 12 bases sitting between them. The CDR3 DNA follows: TGTGCCAGCAGGCCGACAGGTTCCTATGGCTACACCTTC. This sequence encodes CASRPTGSYGYTF.

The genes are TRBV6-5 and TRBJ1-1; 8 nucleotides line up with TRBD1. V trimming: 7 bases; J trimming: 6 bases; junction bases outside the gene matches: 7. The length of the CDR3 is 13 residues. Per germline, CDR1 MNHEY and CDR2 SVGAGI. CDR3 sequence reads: CASTSTGGAEAFF. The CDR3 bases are TGTGCCAGCACCAGTACAGGGGGGGCTGAAGCTTTCTTT.

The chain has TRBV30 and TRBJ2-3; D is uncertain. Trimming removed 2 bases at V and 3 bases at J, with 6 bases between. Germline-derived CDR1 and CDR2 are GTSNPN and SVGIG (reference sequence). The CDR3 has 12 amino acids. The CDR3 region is CAWSPSTDTQYF. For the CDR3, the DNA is TGTGCCTGGAGTCCTAGTACAGATACGCAGTATTTT.

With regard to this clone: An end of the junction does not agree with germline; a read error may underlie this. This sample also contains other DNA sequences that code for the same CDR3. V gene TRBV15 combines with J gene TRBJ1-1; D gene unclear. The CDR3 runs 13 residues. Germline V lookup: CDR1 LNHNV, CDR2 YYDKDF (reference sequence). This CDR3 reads CATSSRGFAEAFF. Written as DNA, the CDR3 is TGTGCCACCAGCAGCCGAGGGTTCGCTGAGGCTTTCTTT.

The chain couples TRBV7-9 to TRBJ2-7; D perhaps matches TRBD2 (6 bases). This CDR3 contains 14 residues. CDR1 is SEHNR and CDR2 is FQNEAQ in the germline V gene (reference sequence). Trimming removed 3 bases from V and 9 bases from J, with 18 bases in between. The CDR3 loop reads CASSFRDSARGQYF. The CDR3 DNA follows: TGTGCCAGCAGCTTCCGGGACTCGGCCCGTGGGCAGTACTTC. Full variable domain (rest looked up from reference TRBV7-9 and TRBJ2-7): DTGVSQNPRHKITKRGQNVTFRCDPISEHNRLYWYRQTLGQGPEFLTYFQNEAQLEKSRLLSDRFSAERPKGSFSTLEIQRTEQGDSAMYLCASSFRDSARGQYFGPGTRLTVT.

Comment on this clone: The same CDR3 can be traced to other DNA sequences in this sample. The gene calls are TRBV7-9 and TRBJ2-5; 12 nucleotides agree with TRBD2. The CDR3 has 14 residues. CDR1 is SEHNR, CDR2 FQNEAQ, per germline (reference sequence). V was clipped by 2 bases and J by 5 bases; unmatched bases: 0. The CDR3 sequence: CASSLTSGRETQYF. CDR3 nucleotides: TGTGCCAGCAGCTTAACTAGCGGGAGGGAGACCCAGTACTTC.

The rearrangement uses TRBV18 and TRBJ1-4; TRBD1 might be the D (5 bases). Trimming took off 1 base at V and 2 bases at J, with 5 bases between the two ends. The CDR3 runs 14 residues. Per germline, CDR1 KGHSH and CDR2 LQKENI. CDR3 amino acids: CASSPQGTNEKLFF. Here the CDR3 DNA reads TGTGCCAGCTCACCACAGGGGACTAATGAAAAACTGTTTTTT. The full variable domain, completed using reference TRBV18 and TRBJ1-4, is NAGVMQNPRHLVRRRGQEARLRCSPMKGHSHVYWYRQLPEEGLKFMVYLQKENIIDESGMPKERFSAEFPKEGPSILRIQQVVRGDSAAYFCASSPQGTNEKLFFGSGTQLSVL.

The CDR3 DNA is TGTGCCAGCAGCTTAGGGGACAGGGGACAGTTCTTC. Translated, it gives CASSLGDRGQFF. This chain uses TRBV7-8 with TRBJ2-1, with 10 bases matching TRBD1. V was pared by 1 base and J by 13 bases, with 1 base of the junction left unmatched. Germline CDR1 SGHVS, CDR2 FQNEAQ. This CDR3 has 12 residues.

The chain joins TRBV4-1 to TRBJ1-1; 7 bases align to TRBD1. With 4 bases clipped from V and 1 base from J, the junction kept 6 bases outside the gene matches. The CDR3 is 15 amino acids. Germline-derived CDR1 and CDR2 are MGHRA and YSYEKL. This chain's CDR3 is CASSRTGQKNTEAFF. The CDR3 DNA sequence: TGCGCCAGCAGCCGAACGGGACAGAAGAACACTGAAGCTTTCTTT.

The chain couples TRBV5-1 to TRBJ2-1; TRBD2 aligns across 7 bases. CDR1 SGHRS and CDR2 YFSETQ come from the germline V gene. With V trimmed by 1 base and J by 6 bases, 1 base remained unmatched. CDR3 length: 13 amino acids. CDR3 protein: CASSLRGVNEQFF. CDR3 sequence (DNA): TGCGCCAGCAGCTTGCGGGGGGTCAATGAGCAGTTCTTC. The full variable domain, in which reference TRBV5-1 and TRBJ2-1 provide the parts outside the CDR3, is KAGVTQTPRYLIKTRGQQVTLSCSPISGHRSVSWYQQTPGQGLQFLFEYFSETQRNKGNFPGRFSGRQFSNSRSEMNVSTLELGDSALYLCASSLRGVNEQFFGPGTRLTVL.

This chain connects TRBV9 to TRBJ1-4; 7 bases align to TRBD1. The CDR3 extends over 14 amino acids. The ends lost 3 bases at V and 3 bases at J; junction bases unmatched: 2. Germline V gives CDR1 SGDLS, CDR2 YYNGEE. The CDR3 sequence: CASSAGQANEKLFF. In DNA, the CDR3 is TGTGCCAGCAGCGCCGGACAGGCTAATGAAAAACTGTTTTTT.